Shown below are 24 T cell receptor beta chains from a single sample sequenced in a study of blood T cell repertoires in COVID-19. Some clones are missing from TCRdb's copy, which holds only in-frame ones; the method was immunoSEQ multiplex PCR. Among around 130,000 clones listed, roughly four fifths were seen once. The sequencing input was PBMCs or T cells enriched from blood (not recorded which). Every receptor here comes from a man in his thirties or forties who had recovered from COVID-19.

V gene TRBV3-1 (or the pseudogene TRBV3-2) combines with J gene TRBJ1-1; tentative D call: TRBD1 (5 bases). Germline V lookup: CDR1 LGHDT, CDR2 YNNKEL (reference sequence). CDR3 length: 13 residues. The germline V and J ends were trimmed by 4 bases and 3 bases, with 9 bases remaining between them. The CDR3 sequence: CASSPDSYTEAFF. In nucleotides, the CDR3 is TGTGCCAGCAGCCCCGACAGTTACACTGAAGCTTTCTTT.

V is TRBV10-2 and J is TRBJ2-5; D perhaps matches TRBD2 (6 bases). V lost 3 bases and J 5 bases, leaving 16 bases between the germline ends. The CDR3 runs 15 residues. Germline lookup yields CDR1 WSHSY and CDR2 SAAADI. In DNA form, the CDR3 reads TGCGCCAGCAGTGATAGCGGCACGGGAGTTGAGACCCAGTACTTC. It yields the protein CASSDSGTGVETQYF.

The chain combines TRBV6-1 with TRBJ2-3; D not certain. The CDR3 runs 14 residues. Trimming pared 2 bases from V and 1 base from J, leaving 7 bases between. Germline values: CDR1 MNHNS, CDR2 SASEGT. Here the CDR3 reads CASSEPSGTDTQYF. CDR3 in DNA: TGTGCCAGCAGTGAACCCTCAGGCACAGATACGCAGTATTTT.

The rearrangement joins TRBV30 to TRBJ2-3; TRBD2 agrees at 14 bases. CDR1 is GTSNPN and CDR2 is SVGIG in the germline V gene (reference sequence). J was trimmed by 2 bases and V by 6 bases; bases with no gene match: 16. This CDR3 comprises 19 residues. CDR3 nucleotide sequence: TGTGCCTGCCACAGCGGACTGATGGGACTAGCGGGAGACACAGATACGCAGTATTTT. Amino acid sequence: CACHSGLMGLAGDTDTQYF. Full variable domain (remainder filled in from reference TRBV30 and TRBJ2-3): SQTIHQWPATLVQPVGSPLSLECTVEGTSNPNLYWYRQAAGRGLQLLFYSVGIGQISSEVPQNLSASRPQDRQFILSSKKLLLSDSGFYLCACHSGLMGLAGDTDTQYFGPGTRLTVL.

The V gene is TRBV30, the J gene TRBJ2-7; 8 bases fit TRBD1. J gave up 4 bases and V 1 base, and 3 bases lay outside the gene matches. CDR3 length: 13 amino acids. CDR1 is GTSNPN, CDR2 SVGIG, per germline (reference sequence). This CDR3 is CAWSARGPYEQYF. The CDR3 DNA reads as TGTGCCTGGAGTGCCAGGGGGCCTTACGAGCAGTACTTC.

The J gene is TRBJ2-3, the V gene TRBV28; D perhaps matches TRBD2 (7 bases). The germline V and J ends were trimmed by 6 bases and 0 bases, with 19 bases remaining between them. The CDR3 loop spans 17 amino acids. In germline, CDR1 is MDHEN, CDR2 SYDVKM. CDR3 protein: CASSPTLGGASTDTQYF. CDR3 bases: TGTGCCAGCAGCCCGACCTTGGGGGGGGCTAGCACAGATACGCAGTATTTT.

On this clone: One end of the junction fails to match germline, which may point to a read error. The chain couples TRBV2 to TRBJ1-2, with a tentative D call TRBD1 (5 bases). The germline V gene encodes CDR1 SNHLY and CDR2 FYNNEI. The CDR3 sequence is 15 residues long. The CDR3 DNA reads TGTGCCAGCAGCGAAGGGAGCAGGGTCGACTATGGCTACACCTTC. Its protein product is CASSEGSRVDYGYTF.

This clone appeared a few times. V usage is TRBV5-8 and J usage is TRBJ1-3; D is unclear. Trimming pared 2 bases from V and 0 bases from J, leaving 9 bases between. Germline-derived CDR1 and CDR2 are SGHTS and YDEGEE. This CDR3 region has 15 residues. The CDR3: CASSFSPSSGNTIYF. The CDR3 region has the DNA TGTGCCAGCAGCTTTAGTCCTTCCTCTGGAAACACCATATATTTT.

The CDR3 nucleotides are TGTGCCAGCAGCAAAGATTGGCAGGGGGTCTCCTACGAGCAGTACGTC. It codes for CASSKDWQGVSYEQYV. The gene calls are TRBV21-1 and TRBJ2-7; TRBD1, the table's D call, lacks a check against the DNA. TRBV21-1 has pseudogene status. The length of the CDR3 is 16 residues.

This clone was seen a handful of times. V and J are TRBV5-1 and TRBJ2-2, with a possible D match to TRBD2 (6 bases). The V end lost 1 base, the J end lost 2 bases, and 9 bases lay between the germline ends. This CDR3 is 15 amino acids long. Germline CDR1 SGHRS, CDR2 YFSETQ. CDR3 sequence (DNA): TGCGCCAGCAGCTTGTGGGGGGAAAACACCGGGGAGCTGTTTTTT. Translated: CASSLWGENTGELFF.

J is TRBJ2-3 and V is TRBV12-5; D is perhaps TRBD2 (6 bases). The CDR3 runs 12 residues. The V end lost 2 bases, the J end lost 9 bases, and 9 bases lay between the germline ends. Germline assignment: CDR1 LGHNT and CDR2 FRNRAP. CDR3 loop: CASGLRGKTQYF. In nucleotides, the CDR3 is TGTGCTAGTGGTTTGCGGGGGAAGACGCAGTATTTT.

The chain is built from TRBV19 and TRBJ2-1, with 9 bases matching TRBD2. The CDR3 runs 14 residues. V lost 6 bases and J lost 4; bases outside the gene matches: 4. The V gene's germline CDR1 is LNHDA and CDR2 SQIVND (reference sequence). In DNA form, the CDR3 reads TGTGCCAGTAGAAAAGCGGGGGGATACAATGAGCAGTTCTTC. Amino acids: CASRKAGGYNEQFF.

This chain joins TRBV19 and TRBJ2-1, with 8 bases identical to TRBD2. The J segment lost 9 bases and the V segment lost 8 bases, leaving 15 bases of the junction unmatched. The CDR3 runs 15 residues. Germline V lookup: CDR1 LNHDA, CDR2 SQIVND (reference sequence). CDR3 loop: CASRLRGLAGPEQFF. Written as DNA, the CDR3 is TGTGCCAGTCGACTCCGAGGGCTAGCGGGTCCTGAGCAGTTCTTC.

The J gene is TRBJ1-2, the V gene TRBV18; the D gene is possibly TRBD1 (5 bases). The CDR3 has 15 residues. Germline V lookup: CDR1 KGHSH, CDR2 LQKENI. V shed 5 bases and J shed 0 bases, with 13 bases lying between them. CDR3 DNA sequence: TGTGCCAGCTCAGCTCCGGGACTCCCTAACTATGGCTACACCTTC. Amino acids: CASSAPGLPNYGYTF.

The chain combines TRBV5-1 with TRBJ2-3; TRBD2 matches at 7 bases. CDR1 and CDR2 (germline): SGHRS, YFSETQ. This CDR3 is 15 amino acids long. Trimming at V came to 3 bases and at J to 2 bases, leaving 6 bases not matched to a gene. The CDR3 here is CASSSEAGTTDTQYF. As DNA, the CDR3 is TGCGCCAGCAGCTCAGAAGCGGGGACCACAGATACGCAGTATTTT.

The V and J genes are TRBV5-1 and TRBJ2-5; 7 bases line up with TRBD2. From germline, CDR1 is SGHRS and CDR2 YFSETQ. This CDR3 region has 14 residues. V dropped 3 bases and J dropped 5; count of bases not matched to a gene: 7. The CDR3 loop is CASSSTGTMETQYF. CDR3 coding DNA: TGCGCCAGCAGCTCCACCGGGACTATGGAGACCCAGTACTTC.

This sequence joins TRBV4-1 and TRBJ2-1; 7 bases are a match to TRBD1. The CDR3 is 13 residues long. Germline CDR1 is MGHRA and CDR2 is YSYEKL. With 4 bases clipped from V and 11 bases from J, the junction kept 8 bases outside the gene matches. The CDR3 region has the DNA TGCGCCAGCAGCCTAGCAACAGGGGTCAAGCAGTTCTTC. Encoded protein: CASSLATGVKQFF.

The J gene is TRBJ1-1, the V gene TRBV3-1 (or the pseudogene TRBV3-2); 7 bases fit TRBD1. J was trimmed by 9 bases and V by 4 bases; bases with no gene match: 8. Per germline, CDR1 LGHDT and CDR2 YNNKEL (reference sequence). The length of the CDR3 is 13 residues. The CDR3 spells CASSLSLGGQAFF. CDR3 nucleotide sequence: TGTGCCAGCAGCCTCAGTTTAGGGGGCCAAGCTTTCTTT.

V usage is TRBV9 and J usage is TRBJ2-7, with a weak D call TRBD2 (7 bases). The CDR3 is 14 amino acids. V shed 4 bases and J shed 3 bases, with 14 bases lying between them. The germline CDR1 and CDR2 sequences are SGDLS and YYNGEE. CDR3 sequence: CASSPGGLNYEQYF. The CDR3 coding sequence is TGTGCCAGCAGCCCCGGGGGGCTGAACTACGAGCAGTACTTC.

This clone was counted at least ten times. The chain recombines TRBV14 with TRBJ1-1, with unresolved D. This CDR3 comprises 15 residues. Per the germline V gene, CDR1 is SGHDN and CDR2 is FVKESK. Trimming left V 4 bases short and J 2 bases short, with 14 bases between. CDR3 coding DNA: TGTGCCAGCAGCCCATTGGGCCTCTACAACACTGAAGCTTTCTTT. Encoded protein: CASSPLGLYNTEAFF. The whole variable domain, filled in from reference TRBV14 and TRBJ1-1, reads EAGVTQFPSHSVIEKGQTVTLRCDPISGHDNLYWYRRVMGKEIKFLLHFVKESKQDESGMPNNRFLAERTGGTYSTLKVQPAELEDSGVYFCASSPLGLYNTEAFFGQGTRLTVV.

The chain is built from TRBV6-1 and TRBJ1-6, with D unresolved. Germline V CDR1 and CDR2: MNHNS, SASEGT. The V and J ends lost 2 bases and 0 bases respectively, with 11 bases between them. The CDR3 consists of 17 residues. CDR3 DNA: TGTGCCAGCAGTGAATACGTGGCCAGCTCCTATAATTCACCCCTCCACTTT. Protein sequence: CASSEYVASSYNSPLHF.

The V gene is TRBV12-3 or TRBV12-4, the J gene TRBJ1-5; tentative D call: TRBD1 (5 bases). V was cut by 7 bases and J by 7 bases, with 14 bases left in between. CDR3 size: 13 residues. This CDR3 is CASNLGGGQPQHF. CDR3 coding DNA: TGTGCCAGCAACCTTGGGGGGGGACAGCCCCAGCATTTT.

This clone was seen a handful of times. The chain couples TRBV3-1 (or the pseudogene TRBV3-2) to TRBJ1-2; 11 bases map to TRBD1. The germline V gene encodes CDR1 LGHDT and CDR2 YNNKEL (reference sequence). V lost 1 base, J lost 8 bases, and 9 bases stayed unmatched. The CDR3 length is 16 residues. The chain's CDR3 is CASSQAAGQGAEGYTF. The CDR3 nucleotides are TGTGCCAGCAGCCAAGCAGCAGGACAGGGGGCGGAAGGCTACACCTTC.

The V call is TRBV6-5, the J call TRBJ2-7; TRBD1 agrees at 7 bases. V lost 6 bases and J lost 2; bases outside the gene matches: 1. CDR1 and CDR2 (germline): MNHEY, SVGAGI. The CDR3 has 12 residues. CDR3 residues: CASRQGPYEQYF. For the CDR3, the DNA is TGTGCCAGCAGACAGGGGCCCTACGAGCAGTACTTC.